This T cell receptor (beta chain) was captured by sequencing in a study of T cells in Graves' hyperthyroidism and ophthalmopathy. Authors of the study amplified TCR beta CDR3 regions from RNA transcripts. During a first-round RT-PCR of the TCR CDR3, the HTBI primer set was used. Each CDR3 protein gets one entry after TCRdb re-called the multiplex PCR reads with MiXCR. The table lists some 490,000 distinct CDR3 sequences, roughly 23% of them singletons. The length of the CDR3 is 16 residues. The V and J ends lost 3 bases and 8 bases, in that order; junction bases with no gene match: 10. CDR1 is MDHEN, CDR2 SYDVKM, per germline. Extraction of PBMCs used 10 ml of fresh peripheral blood.

The genes are TRBV28 and TRBJ1-4, with 9 positions matching TRBD1. This TCR was recovered from a woman in her 70s with Graves' ophthalmopathy. Material for sequencing was blood. The CDR3 region is CASSFGGQGLREKLFF. DNA of the CDR3: TGTGCCAGCAGTTTTGGGGGACAGGGATTGAGGGAAAAACTGTTTTTT. The full variable domain, completed using reference TRBV28 and TRBJ1-4, is DVKVTQSSRYLVKRTGEKVFLECVQDMDHENMFWYRQDPGLGLRLIYFSYDVKMKEKGDIPEGYSVSREKKERFSLILESASTNQTSMYLCASSFGGQGLREKLFFGSGTQLSVL.